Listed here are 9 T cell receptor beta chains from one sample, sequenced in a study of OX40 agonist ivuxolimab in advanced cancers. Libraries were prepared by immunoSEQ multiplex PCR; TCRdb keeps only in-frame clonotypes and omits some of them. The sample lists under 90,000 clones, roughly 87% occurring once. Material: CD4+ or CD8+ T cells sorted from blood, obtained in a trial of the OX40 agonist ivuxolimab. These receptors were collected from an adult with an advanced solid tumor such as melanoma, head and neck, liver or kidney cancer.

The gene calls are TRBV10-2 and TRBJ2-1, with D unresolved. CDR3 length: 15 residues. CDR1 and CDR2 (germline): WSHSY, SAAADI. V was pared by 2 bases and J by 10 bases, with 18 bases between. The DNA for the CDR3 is TGCGCCAGCAGTGAGCCCGATGACGGCCTGCTAGAGCAGTTCTTC. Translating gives CASSEPDDGLLEQFF.

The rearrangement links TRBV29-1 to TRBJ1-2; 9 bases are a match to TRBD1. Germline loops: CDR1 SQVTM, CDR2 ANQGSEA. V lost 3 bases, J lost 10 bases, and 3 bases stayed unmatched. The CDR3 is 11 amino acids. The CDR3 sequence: CSVETGGFYTF. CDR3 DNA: TGCAGCGTTGAGACAGGGGGATTCTACACCTTC.

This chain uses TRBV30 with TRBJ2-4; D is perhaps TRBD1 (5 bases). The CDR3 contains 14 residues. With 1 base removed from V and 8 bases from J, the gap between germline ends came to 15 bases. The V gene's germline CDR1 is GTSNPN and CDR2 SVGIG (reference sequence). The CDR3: CAWSDKGIGHIQYF. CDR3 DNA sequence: TGTGCCTGGAGTGATAAGGGGATCGGGCACATTCAGTACTTC. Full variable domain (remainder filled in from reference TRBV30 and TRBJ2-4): SQTIHQWPATLVQPVGSPLSLECTVEGTSNPNLYWYRQAAGRGLQLLFYSVGIGQISSEVPQNLSASRPQDRQFILSSKKLLLSDSGFYLCAWSDKGIGHIQYFGAGTRLSVL.

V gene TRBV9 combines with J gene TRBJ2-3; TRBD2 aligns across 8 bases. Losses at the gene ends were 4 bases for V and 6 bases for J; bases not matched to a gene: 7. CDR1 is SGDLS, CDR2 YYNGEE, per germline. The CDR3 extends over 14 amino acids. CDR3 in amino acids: CASSFSGMEDTQYF. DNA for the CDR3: TGTGCCAGCAGCTTTAGCGGGATGGAGGATACGCAGTATTTT.

CDR3 residues: CASSLGFSGNTIYF. The DNA for the CDR3 is TGTGCCAGCAGCTTGGGATTCTCTGGAAACACCATATATTTT. The rearrangement uses TRBV5-5 and TRBJ1-3, with unresolved D. The V and J ends lost 0 bases and 0 bases respectively, with 4 bases between them. CDR1 is SGHKS and CDR2 is YYEKEE in the germline V gene (reference sequence). The CDR3 has 14 amino acids. Together with reference TRBV5-5 and TRBJ1-3, the CDR3 gives the full variable domain: DAGVTQSPTHLIKTRGQQVTLRCSPISGHKSVSWYQQVLGQGPQFIFQYYEKEERGRGNFPDRFSARQFPNYSSELNVNALLLGDSALYLCASSLGFSGNTIYFGEGSWLTVV.

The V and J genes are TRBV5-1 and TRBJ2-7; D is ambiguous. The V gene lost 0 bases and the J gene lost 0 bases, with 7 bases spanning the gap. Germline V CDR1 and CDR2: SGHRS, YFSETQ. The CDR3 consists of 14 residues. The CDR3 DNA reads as TGCGCCAGCAGCTTGGGTCTCAGCTCCTACGAGCAGTACTTC. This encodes CASSLGLSSYEQYF.

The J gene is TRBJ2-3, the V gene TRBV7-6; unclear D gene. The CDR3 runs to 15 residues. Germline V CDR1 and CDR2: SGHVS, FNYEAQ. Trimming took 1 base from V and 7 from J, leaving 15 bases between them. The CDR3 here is CASSLGGVNGYTQYF. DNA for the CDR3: TGTGCCAGCAGCTTAGGAGGCGTAAATGGCTATACGCAGTATTTT.

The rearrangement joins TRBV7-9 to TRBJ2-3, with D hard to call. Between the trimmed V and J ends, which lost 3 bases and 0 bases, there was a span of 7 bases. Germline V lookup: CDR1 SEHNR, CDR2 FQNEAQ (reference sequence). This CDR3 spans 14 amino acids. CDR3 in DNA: TGTGCCAGCAGCTTGGCCCTTAGCACAGATACGCAGTATTTT. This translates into CASSLALSTDTQYF.

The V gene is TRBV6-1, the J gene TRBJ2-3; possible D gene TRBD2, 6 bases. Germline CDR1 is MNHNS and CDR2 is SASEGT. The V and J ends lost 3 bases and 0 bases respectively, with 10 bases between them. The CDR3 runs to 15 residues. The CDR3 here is CASSESGRSTDTQYF. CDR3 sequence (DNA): TGTGCCAGCAGTGAGAGCGGGCGCAGCACAGATACGCAGTATTTT.